What follows is one T cell receptor (beta chain) and its context. Between the trimmed V and J ends, which lost 4 bases and 2 bases, there was a span of 8 bases. The CDR3 loop spans 13 amino acids. Germline V gene lookup returns CDR1 MGHRA and CDR2 YSYEKL. Methods used by the authors: Amplification of reference gene primers was used by the study to estimate nucleated cell counts. Generated by immunoSEQ multiplex PCR, the TCRdb table keeps only in-frame clones and is missing some. The DNA was the basis for D and trimming; V, J and clone size are from that table. The sample includes hundreds of thousands of clones, about 85% of them seen just once. The sample is drawn from a study of blood T cell repertoires in COVID-19. About the study: Samples taken during acute and convalescent COVID-19 were collected in the United States, Italy and Spain.

The specimen was PBMCs or T cells enriched from blood (not recorded which). The clonotype originates from a woman under 40 who had been exposed to COVID-19. V gene TRBV4-1 combines with J gene TRBJ2-5, with a tentative D call TRBD2 (6 bases). CDR3 in DNA: TGCGCCAGCAGCCCCCGGGGGCAAGAGACCCAGTACTTC. This translates into CASSPRGQETQYF.